This is a list of T cell receptor beta chains from one sample in a study of CD8 T cells in Susac syndrome. From the immunoSEQ multiplex PCR reads, TCRdb called clonotypes with MiXCR, one entry per CDR3 protein. Seen here are some 300,000 distinct CDR3 sequences, approximately 91% observed once, and the top ten hold 0.18%. Material: CD8+ T cells from PBMCs. All receptors come from a human donor with multiple sclerosis. Both conserved end residues are part of each CDR3. The order of the fields is D gene, J gene, clone size, V gene, CDR3 DNA, CDR3 protein. The D gene is left open where the match is weak. Only some rows state a clone size, as once, few, many or a class for expanded clones.

D: TRBD1; J: TRBJ1-6; size: -; V: TRBV7-9; DNA: TGTGCCAGCAGCTTTACCGGGACAGGGCGTAATTCACCCCTCCACTTT; CDR3: CASSFTGTGRNSPLHF
D: -; J: TRBJ1-1; size: -; V: TRBV5-8; DNA: TGTGCCAGCAGCCGGACAACTAGTTCAACTGAAGCTTTCTTT; CDR3: CASSRTTSSTEAFF
D: -; J: TRBJ2-1; size: -; V: TRBV9; DNA: TGTGCCAGCAGCGCAAGCGACGGGCAGTTCTTC; CDR3: CASSASDGQFF
D: TRBD1; J: TRBJ2-1; size: -; V: TRBV7-6; DNA: TGTGCCAGCAGCTTAGCCTTACAGGGGGATGAGCAGTTCTTC; CDR3: CASSLALQGDEQFF
D: TRBD2; J: TRBJ2-7; size: -; V: TRBV20-1; DNA: TGCAGTGCGCCCCGACTAGCGGGAGACTTGGGCGAGCAGTACTTC; CDR3: CSAPRLAGDLGEQYF
D: TRBD2; J: TRBJ2-3; size: -; V: TRBV4-3; DNA: TGCGCCAGCAGCCAAGCCCCCCTAGCGGGAGGGCTGGAAGATACGCAGTATTTT; CDR3: CASSQAPLAGGLEDTQYF
D: TRBD1; J: TRBJ2-2; size: -; V: TRBV28; DNA: TGTGCCAGCAGTGACCTTGACAGGGGGGTGACCGGGGAGCTGTTTTTT; CDR3: CASSDLDRGVTGELFF
D: TRBD2; J: TRBJ2-7; size: -; V: TRBV27; DNA: TGTGCCAGCAGTTCAACAGCGGGATCCTCCTACGAGCAGTACTTC; CDR3: CASSSTAGSSYEQYF
D: TRBD2; J: TRBJ2-1; size: -; V: TRBV10-3; DNA: TGTGCCATCAGTGACGAGGCGGGAGGGGGGTACAATGAGCAGTTCTTC; CDR3: CAISDEAGGGYNEQFF
D: -; J: TRBJ1-4; size: -; V: TRBV7-9; DNA: TGTGCCAGCAGCGTTCACGGAGAAAAACTGTTTTTT; CDR3: CASSVHGEKLFF
D: -; J: TRBJ1-5; size: -; V: TRBV27; DNA: TGTGCCAGCAGTTCTCAGGGGTCAGACAATCAGCCCCAGCATTTT; CDR3: CASSSQGSDNQPQHF
D: -; J: TRBJ2-5; size: -; V: TRBV27; DNA: TGTGCCAGCAGTTTAAGTGTAGGAGGGATAGAGACCCAGTACTTC; CDR3: CASSLSVGGIETQYF
D: -; J: TRBJ2-7; size: -; V: TRBV2; DNA: TGTGCCAGCATTAATGAGCACGAGCAGTACTTC; CDR3: CASINEHEQYF
D: -; J: TRBJ2-3; size: -; V: TRBV11-2; DNA: TGTGCCAGCAGCCCCAGCCCTACTGAACGTGCAGATACGCAGTATTTT; CDR3: CASSPSPTERADTQYF
D: TRBD2; J: TRBJ2-2; size: -; V: TRBV27; DNA: TGTGCCAGCACCACCGGGACTAGCGGGAGGGGCGGGGAGCTGTTTTTT; CDR3: CASTTGTSGRGGELFF
D: TRBD1; J: TRBJ2-1; size: -; V: TRBV19; DNA: TGTGCCAGTAGTATAGCCACAGGGGGCAACATCAATGAGCAGTTCTTC; CDR3: CASSIATGGNINEQFF
D: -; J: TRBJ2-1; size: -; V: TRBV14; DNA: TGTGCCAGCAGCCAGGGGTTTTCCCTCTACAATGAGCAGTTCTTC; CDR3: CASSQGFSLYNEQFF
D: -; J: TRBJ2-5; size: -; V: TRBV4-2; DNA: TGTGCCAGCAGCCAAGTTTCGGAGGGGGAAGAGACCCAGTACTTC; CDR3: CASSQVSEGEETQYF
D: TRBD2; J: TRBJ2-5; size: -; V: TRBV30; DNA: TGTGCCTGGCGCATGGGAGCGGGGGCCCTCCAAGAGACCCAGTACTTC; CDR3: CAWRMGAGALQETQYF
D: -; J: TRBJ2-7; size: -; V: TRBV19; DNA: TGTGCCACCACAACAGATATCGGGGACGAGCAGTACTTC; CDR3: CATTTDIGDEQYF
D: -; J: TRBJ2-3; size: -; V: TRBV30; DNA: TGTGCCTGGAAAGGGTTTACAGATACGCAGTATTTT; CDR3: CAWKGFTDTQYF
D: -; J: TRBJ2-5; size: -; V: TRBV4-3; DNA: TGCGCCAGCAGCCATTCCCGACAGGTTCTACAAGAGACCCAGTACTTC; CDR3: CASSHSRQVLQETQYF
D: -; J: TRBJ1-5; size: -; V: TRBV19; DNA: TGTGCCAGTAGTATAGCTAGTGGAGCAAGCAATCAGCCCCAGCATTTT; CDR3: CASSIASGASNQPQHF
D: -; J: TRBJ1-1; size: -; V: TRBV5-5; DNA: TGTGCCAGCAGCTTGGACGGAACGAACACTGAAGCTTTCTTT; CDR3: CASSLDGTNTEAFF
D: -; J: TRBJ2-7; size: -; V: TRBV12-1; DNA: TGTGCCAGCAGTTTCCCTCGTCCCTACGAGCAGTACTTC; CDR3: CASSFPRPYEQYF
D: -; J: TRBJ2-7; size: -; V: TRBV7-3; DNA: TGTGCCAGCAGTGTGAGGGGCGGGTCTTCCCCCTACGAGCAGTACTTC; CDR3: CASSVRGGSSPYEQYF
D: -; J: TRBJ2-7; size: -; V: TRBV5-1; DNA: TGCGCCAGCAGCTTGGCTGGGGGGGGCGGCTACGAGCAGTACTTC; CDR3: CASSLAGGGGYEQYF
D: -; J: TRBJ2-7; size: -; V: TRBV29-1; DNA: TGCAGCGTACAACGGGGCAACACCTACGAGCAGTACTTC; CDR3: CSVQRGNTYEQYF
D: -; J: TRBJ1-1; size: once; V: TRBV7-9; DNA: TGTGCCAGCAGCTTAGTCCCCCCTGAGAACACTGAAGCTTTCTTT; CDR3: CASSLVPPENTEAFF
D: -; J: TRBJ2-5; size: -; V: TRBV19; DNA: TGTGCCAGTAGTATAGACAGGGGCCAAGAGACCCAGTACTTC; CDR3: CASSIDRGQETQYF
D: -; J: TRBJ1-1; size: -; V: TRBV6-5; DNA: TGTGCCAGCAGTTTTTTCCCAGGTAACATGAACACTGAAGCTTTCTTT; CDR3: CASSFFPGNMNTEAFF
D: -; J: TRBJ2-7; size: -; V: TRBV7-9; DNA: TGTGCCAGCTGGGGATCCGGGGGTCCCTACGAGCAGTACTTC; CDR3: CASWGSGGPYEQYF
D: -; J: TRBJ2-7; size: -; V: TRBV18; DNA: TGTGCCAGCTCACCACTGGGCAGGGGATACGAGCAGTACTTC; CDR3: CASSPLGRGYEQYF
D: -; J: TRBJ1-1; size: -; V: TRBV7-2; DNA: TGTGCCAGCAGCTTTACGACAAACGGCCCTGAAGCTTTCTTT; CDR3: CASSFTTNGPEAFF
D: -; J: TRBJ2-4; size: -; V: TRBV7-9; DNA: TGTGCCAGCAGCTTCCCCGACCCACTAGCCAAAAACATTCAGTACTTC; CDR3: CASSFPDPLAKNIQYF
D: TRBD2; J: TRBJ2-1; size: once; V: TRBV5-6; DNA: TGTGCCAGCAGCTTGGTGGCCAGCGGGGGCGAGAGCTCCTACAATGAGCAGTTCTTC; CDR3: CASSLVASGGESSYNEQFF
D: -; J: TRBJ2-5; size: few; V: TRBV4-3; DNA: TGCGCCAGCAGCCAGGGCAGGGCCTCTCGAGAGACCCAGTACTTC; CDR3: CASSQGRASRETQYF
D: -; J: TRBJ2-7; size: -; V: TRBV27; DNA: TGTGCCAGCAGTTCCCATCTCTACGAGCAGTACTTC; CDR3: CASSSHLYEQYF
D: TRBD2; J: TRBJ2-1; size: -; V: TRBV3-1; DNA: TGTGCCAGCACTCCTGAGCGGGGGGACTATGAGCAGTTCTTC; CDR3: CASTPERGDYEQFF
D: TRBD2; J: TRBJ2-7; size: few; V: TRBV7-8; DNA: TGTGCCAGCAGCTCCACCGGGACTACCCTAGGGGAGCAGTACTTC; CDR3: CASSSTGTTLGEQYF
D: -; J: TRBJ1-1; size: -; V: TRBV7-9; DNA: TGTGCCAGCAGCTTAGGAGTCTTGGGGGGGACTGAAGCTTTCTTT; CDR3: CASSLGVLGGTEAFF